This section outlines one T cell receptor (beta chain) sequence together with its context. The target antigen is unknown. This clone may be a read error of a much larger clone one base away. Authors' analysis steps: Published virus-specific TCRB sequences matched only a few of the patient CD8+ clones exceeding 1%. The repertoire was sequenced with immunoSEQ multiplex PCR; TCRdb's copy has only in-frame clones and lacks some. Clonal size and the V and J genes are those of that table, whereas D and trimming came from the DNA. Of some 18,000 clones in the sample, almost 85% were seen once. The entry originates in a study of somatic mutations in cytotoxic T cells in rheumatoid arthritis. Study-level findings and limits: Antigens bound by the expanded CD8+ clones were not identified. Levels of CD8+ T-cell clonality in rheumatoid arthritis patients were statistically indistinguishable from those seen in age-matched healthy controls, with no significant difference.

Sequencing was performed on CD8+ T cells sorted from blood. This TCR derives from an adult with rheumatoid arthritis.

The CDR3 reads CASSFGGDTEAFF. The CDR3 DNA is TGTGCCAGCAGCTTCGGGGGCGACACTGAAGCTTTCTTT. The chain couples TRBV7-9 to TRBJ1-1, with TRBD1 as a possible D gene (6 bases). The CDR3 is made up of 13 amino acids. Looked up from germline, CDR1 is SEHNR and CDR2 is FQNEAQ (reference sequence). V was cut by 3 bases and J by 3 bases, with 8 bases left in between.